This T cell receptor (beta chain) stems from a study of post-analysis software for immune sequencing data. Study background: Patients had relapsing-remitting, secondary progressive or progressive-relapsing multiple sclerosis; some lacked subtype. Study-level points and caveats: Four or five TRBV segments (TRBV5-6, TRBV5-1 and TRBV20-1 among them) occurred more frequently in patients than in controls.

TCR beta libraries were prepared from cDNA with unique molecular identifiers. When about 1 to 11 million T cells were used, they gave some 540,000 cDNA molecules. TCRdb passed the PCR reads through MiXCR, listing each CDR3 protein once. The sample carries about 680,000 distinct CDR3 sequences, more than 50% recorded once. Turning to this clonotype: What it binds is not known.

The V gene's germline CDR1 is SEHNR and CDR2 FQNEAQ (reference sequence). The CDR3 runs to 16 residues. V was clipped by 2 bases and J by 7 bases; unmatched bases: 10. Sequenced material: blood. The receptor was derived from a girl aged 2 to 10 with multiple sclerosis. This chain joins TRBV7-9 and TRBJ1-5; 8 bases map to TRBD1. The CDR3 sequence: CASSLWGGDRGQPQHF. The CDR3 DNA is TGTGCCAGCAGCTTATGGGGGGGAGACAGGGGCCAGCCCCAGCATTTT.